The rows below give T cell receptor beta chains drawn from one sample of a study of T cells in Graves' hyperthyroidism and ophthalmopathy. TCRdb itself ran the multiplex PCR reads through MiXCR, one entry per CDR3 protein. The repertoire has 550,000 to 650,000 distinct CDR3 sequences, 11% to 15% of them found once; the top ten carry 5% to 7%. Sequencing was performed on blood. These receptor sequences come from a woman in her 30s with Graves' hyperthyroidism that later progressed to Graves' ophthalmopathy. Each CDR3 is given with its conserved first and last residue.

j_call: TRBJ1-5; cdr3_length: 15; v_call: TRBV2; cdr3_aa: CASSSGANSNQPQHF
j_call: TRBJ1-2; cdr3_length: 16; v_call: TRBV25-1; cdr3_aa: CASSERTASDDYGYTF
j_call: TRBJ1-5; cdr3_length: 17; v_call: TRBV16; cdr3_aa: CASSQGGHANSNQPRHF
j_call: TRBJ1-3; cdr3_length: 15; v_call: TRBV4-1; cdr3_aa: CASSQATGGGNTIYF
j_call: TRBJ1-6; cdr3_length: 15; v_call: TRBV20-1; cdr3_aa: CSARDQGGGGSPLHF
j_call: TRBJ2-1; cdr3_length: 15; v_call: TRBV5-1; cdr3_aa: CASSAIAGGNNEQFF
j_call: TRBJ2-3; cdr3_length: 15; v_call: TRBV2; cdr3_aa: CAPCPRTGGTDTQYF
j_call: TRBJ1-5; cdr3_length: 13; v_call: TRBV12-5; cdr3_aa: CASGYGTSQPQHF
j_call: TRBJ2-3; cdr3_length: 16; v_call: TRBV7-8; cdr3_aa: CASSLVLAGSTDTQYF
j_call: TRBJ1-5; cdr3_length: 16; v_call: TRBV7-6; cdr3_aa: CASSLGNRASDQPHHF
j_call: TRBJ1-2; cdr3_length: 14; v_call: TRBV20-1; cdr3_aa: CSAPQQTSNYGYTF
j_call: TRBJ2-2; cdr3_length: 14; v_call: TRBV4-2; cdr3_aa: CASTRSGNTGELFF
j_call: TRBJ2-1; cdr3_length: 15; v_call: TRBV10-3; cdr3_aa: CAISESGGTYNEQFF
j_call: TRBJ2-7; cdr3_length: 15; v_call: TRBV11-2; cdr3_aa: CASSSRTGLPYEQYF
j_call: TRBJ1-2; cdr3_length: 12; v_call: TRBV12-3/TRBV12-4; cdr3_aa: CASAAGDYGYTF
j_call: TRBJ2-7; cdr3_length: 12; v_call: TRBV27; cdr3_aa: CATGQGPYEQYF